Shown below are 4 T cell receptor beta chains from a single sample sequenced in a study of blood T cell repertoires in COVID-19. The method was immunoSEQ multiplex PCR; TCRdb's version includes in-frame clones alone and lacks a portion of them. The sample includes 300,000 to 500,000 clones, roughly 88% of them seen just once. Material for sequencing was PBMCs or T cells enriched from blood (not recorded which). Receptors were obtained from a woman aged 25 to 39 with acute COVID-19.

The V and J genes are TRBV19 and TRBJ2-2, with 9 positions matching TRBD1. The germline CDR1 and CDR2 sequences are LNHDA and SQIVND (reference sequence). The CDR3 loop spans 16 amino acids. The V segment lost 5 bases and the J segment 4 bases; nucleotides outside the gene matches: 8. The CDR3 DNA follows: TGTGCCAGTAGTGCTCCGGGACAGGGCGTCACCGGGGAGCTGTTTTTT. It is translated as CASSAPGQGVTGELFF.

The chain combines TRBV7-2 with TRBJ2-7, with 7 nucleotides matching TRBD1. With V trimmed by 3 bases and J by 7 bases, 3 bases remained unmatched. This CDR3 region has 12 residues. In germline, CDR1 is SGHTA, CDR2 FQGNSA. CDR3 amino acids: CASSFGTVEQYF. The CDR3 bases are TGTGCCAGCAGCTTTGGGACAGTAGAGCAGTACTTC.

The chain has TRBV28 and TRBJ1-5; TRBD1 is a possible D gene (5 bases). Germline CDR1 MDHEN, CDR2 SYDVKM. The V end was cut by 6 bases, the J end by 0 bases, with 12 bases between. This CDR3 contains 15 residues. The CDR3 coding sequence is TGTGCCAGCAGGTGGGGGGGTGTTAGCAATCAGCCCCAGCATTTT. Amino acids: CASRWGGVSNQPQHF.

The chain recombines TRBV2 with TRBJ1-3; D is uncertain. CDR1 is SNHLY and CDR2 is FYNNEI in the germline V gene. Trimming cost V 2 bases and J 0 bases, with 8 bases left between them. CDR3 length: 15 amino acids. The CDR3 nucleotides are TGTGCCAGCAGTGAATTCCCTCTCTCTGGAAACACCATATATTTT. It encodes CASSEFPLSGNTIYF.